The sequence of this TCR beta chain was determined in a study of shared clonotypes between healthy human individuals. Study results and limitations: How much donors shared clonotypes was expected to be affected by sequencing depth.

In regard to this clone: The target antigen is unknown. The junction and the germline gene differ at one end; a read error may be behind it.

CDR1 and CDR2 (germline): SNHLY, FYNNEI. The CDR3 totals 13 residues. Produced via immunoSEQ multiplex PCR; TCRdb's table is partial and in-frame only. The sample lists more than 2 million clones; approximately 95% were seen once. V gene TRBV2 combines with J gene TRBJ1-5; no definite D call. The specimen sequenced was naive CD4+ T cells sorted from blood. Described subset: CD45RA+ positively selected. The sequence was obtained from a man between 18 and 35 years old in good health. CDR3 sequence (DNA): TGTGCCAGCACTGAAACTGGTTATCAGCCCCAGCATTTT. It encodes CASTETGYQPQHF.